This TCR beta chain was retrieved from a study of molecular identifiers for immune sequencing clone quantification. The ends lost 4 bases at V and 1 base at J; junction bases unmatched: 6. CDR1 and CDR2 (germline): SGHVS, FNYEAQ. CDR3 length: 16 residues. It was from around 20,000 to 1,000,000 sorted cells, with 10%, 30% or 50% RNA, that naive CD8 libraries came. A CD8+CD4-CCR7+CD45RA+ gate was used to sort naive CD8 T cells. This clonotype occurred many times. TCRdb re-analysed the PCR reads in MiXCR, keeping a single row per CDR3 protein. The repertoire consists of over 600,000 distinct CDR3 sequences, with about 20% occurring once and the leading ten covering roughly 0.83%.

Sample: naive CD8+ T cells from blood, with Jurkat cell RNA spiked in. Subset meaning: FACS-sorted CD8+CD4-CCR7+CD45RA+ naive T cells. The chain joins TRBV7-6 to TRBJ2-5, with 10 positions matching TRBD2. The origin of this receptor is a human donor in good health. Some libraries in this study had Jurkat cell RNA spiked in. This CDR3 is CASSSLAGGRQETQYF. DNA for the CDR3: TGTGCCAGCAGCTCCTTAGCGGGAGGCCGCCAAGAGACCCAGTACTTC. Complete variable domain (other parts from reference TRBV7-6 and TRBJ2-5): GAGVSQSPRYKVTKRGQDVALRCDPISGHVSLYWYRQALGQGPEFLTYFNYEAQQDKSGLPNDRFSAERPEGSISTLTIQRTEQRDSAMYRCASSSLAGGRQETQYFGPGTRLLVL.